This TCR beta chain stems from a study of identical twins. Study-wide results and caveats: Within monozygotic twins, out-of-frame TCR alpha sharing was underestimated by the models.

CDR1 is SNHLY, CDR2 FYNNEI, per germline. This CDR3 has 14 amino acids. Between the trimmed V and J ends, which lost 6 bases and 0 bases, there was a span of 8 bases. To note about this clonotype: Its antigen is undetermined.

cDNA carried unique molecular identifiers, and a universal primer site was added by template switching. TCRdb recomputed calls from the 5' RACE reads with MiXCR, one row per CDR3 protein. This table holds some 570,000 distinct CDR3 sequences, 20% to 25% found once. The data were also submitted as part of a second study, on yellow fever vaccine responses in identical twins. That paper states: The authors reported partly convergent, partly personalized vaccine responses in identical twins.

This sequence was found in a woman between 18 and 29 years old in good health. Specimen: CD4+ T cells sorted from blood. V and J are TRBV2 and TRBJ2-2; D is uncertain. The CDR3 DNA reads as TGTGCCAGCAGACCCGACACGAACACCGGGGAGCTGTTTTTT. Protein product: CASRPDTNTGELFF.